The clone carrying this T cell receptor (beta chain) was counted between two and nine times. The data are from a study of PD-L1 blockade in urothelial cancer. Background on the study: Atezolizumab 1,200 mg was given intravenously every 3 weeks, starting 2014. Analysis of the blood was performed 3 weeks (second dose) and 6 weeks after treatment start. Individuals in the cohort had been given 0 to 3 earlier chemotherapy regimens.

All patients handed over anywhere from 1 to 8 samples, pretreatment and on-treatment. Profiled with immunoSEQ multiplex PCR; TCRdb holds only in-frame clones, not every one. In the table there are some 80,000 clones, about 90% of which are singletons. The receptor comes from an older woman with urothelial cancer. Specimen: PBMCs, collected around atezolizumab (anti-PD-L1) treatment.

The CDR3, as DNA: TGTGCCAGCAGCTTAGGGCCCTTACGAGGGAGAGGGGCCAACGTCCTGACTTTC. Translated, it gives CASSLGPLRGRGANVLTF. The chain uses TRBV7-2 and TRBJ2-6; D is possibly TRBD2 (5 bases). V gave up 1 base and J gave up 4 bases, with 17 bases separating them. CDR1 and CDR2 from the germline V gene are SGHTA and FQGNSA. The CDR3 totals 18 residues.